This T cell receptor beta chain was documented in a study of T cells in Graves' hyperthyroidism and ophthalmopathy. Findings and limits, study-wide: Most thyroid clonotypes expanded above 0.001 appeared in blood too.

Patients were excluded for uncontrolled infection, other autoimmune disease, pregnancy or lactation. Turning to this clonotype: Its antigen is unidentified.

Amplification of TCR beta CDR3 regions was performed using RNA transcripts as template. A set of HTBI primers served as the primers for a first-round RT-PCR of the TCR CDR3. Each CDR3 protein gets one entry after TCRdb re-called the multiplex PCR reads with MiXCR. The sample consists of under 400,000 distinct CDR3 sequences, roughly an eighth of them appearing once. With 3 bases clipped from V and 9 bases from J, the junction kept 6 bases outside the gene matches. Germline V gene data show CDR1 as SGHVS and CDR2 as FQNEAQ. There are 14 residues in the CDR3. The rearrangement links TRBV7-8 to TRBJ2-2; 8 nucleotides match TRBD1. The sample taken for sequencing was blood. The source of this sequence is a woman younger than 30 with Graves' hyperthyroidism. CDR3 sequence: CASSLTGVDRELFF. The CDR3 DNA follows: TGTGCCAGCAGCTTGACAGGGGTCGACCGGGAGCTGTTTTTT.